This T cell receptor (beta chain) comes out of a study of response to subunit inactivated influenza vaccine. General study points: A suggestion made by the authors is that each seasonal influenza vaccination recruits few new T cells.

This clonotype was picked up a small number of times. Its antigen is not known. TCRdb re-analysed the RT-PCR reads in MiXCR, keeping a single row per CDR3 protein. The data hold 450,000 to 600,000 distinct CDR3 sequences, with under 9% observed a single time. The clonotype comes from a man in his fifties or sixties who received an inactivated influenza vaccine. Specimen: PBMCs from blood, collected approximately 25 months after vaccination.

The CDR3 sequence is CASSLVPSGNQETQYF. The CDR3 DNA reads as TGCGCCAGCAGCTTGGTACCTAGCGGGAACCAAGAGACCCAGTACTTC. V gene TRBV5-1 combines with J gene TRBJ2-5; 9 bases are a match to TRBD2. This CDR3 has 16 residues. The V segment lost 0 bases and the J segment 0 bases; nucleotides outside the gene matches: 3. From germline, CDR1 is SGHRS and CDR2 YFSETQ.